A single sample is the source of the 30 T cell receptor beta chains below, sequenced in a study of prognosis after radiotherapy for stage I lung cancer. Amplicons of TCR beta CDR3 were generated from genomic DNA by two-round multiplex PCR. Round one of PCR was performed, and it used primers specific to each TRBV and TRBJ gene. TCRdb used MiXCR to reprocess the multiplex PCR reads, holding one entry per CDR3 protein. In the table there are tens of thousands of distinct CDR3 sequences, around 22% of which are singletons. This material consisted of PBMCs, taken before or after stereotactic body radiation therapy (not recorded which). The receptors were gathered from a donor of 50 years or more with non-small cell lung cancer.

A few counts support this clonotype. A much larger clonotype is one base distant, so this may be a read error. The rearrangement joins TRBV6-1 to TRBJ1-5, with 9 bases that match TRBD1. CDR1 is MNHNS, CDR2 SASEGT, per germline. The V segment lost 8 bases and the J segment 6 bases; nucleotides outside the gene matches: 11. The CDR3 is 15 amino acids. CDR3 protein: CASRKTGGFGQPQHF. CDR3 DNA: TGTGCCAGCCGCAAAACAGGGGGCTTTGGTCAGCCCCAGCATTTT.

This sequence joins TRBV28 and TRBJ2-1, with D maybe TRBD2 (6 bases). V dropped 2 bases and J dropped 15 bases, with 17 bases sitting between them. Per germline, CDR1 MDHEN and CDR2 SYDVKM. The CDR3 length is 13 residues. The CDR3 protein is CASSLAGYNERFF. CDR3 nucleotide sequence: TGTGCCAGCAGTTTAGCGGGATACAATGAGAGGTTCTTC.

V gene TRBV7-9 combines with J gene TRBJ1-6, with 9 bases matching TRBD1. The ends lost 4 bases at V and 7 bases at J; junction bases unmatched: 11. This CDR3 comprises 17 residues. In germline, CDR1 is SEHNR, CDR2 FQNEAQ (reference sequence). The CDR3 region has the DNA TGTGCCAGCAGCTCACGACAGGGGGGTCTGGTGAATTCACCCCTCCACTTT. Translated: CASSSRQGGLVNSPLHF.

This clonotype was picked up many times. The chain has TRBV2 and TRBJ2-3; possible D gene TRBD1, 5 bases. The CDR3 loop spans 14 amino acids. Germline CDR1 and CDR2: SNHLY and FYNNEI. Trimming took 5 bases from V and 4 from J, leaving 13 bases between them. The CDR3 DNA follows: TGTGCCAGCAGTTATTCGCAGGGCGCAGATACGCAGTATTTT. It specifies CASSYSQGADTQYF.

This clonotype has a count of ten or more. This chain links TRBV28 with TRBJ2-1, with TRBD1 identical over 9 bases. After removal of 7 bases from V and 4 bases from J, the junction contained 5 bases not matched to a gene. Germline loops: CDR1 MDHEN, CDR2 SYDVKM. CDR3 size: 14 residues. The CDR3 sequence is CASKSGTGYNEQFF. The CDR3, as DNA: TGTGCCAGCAAATCCGGGACAGGGTACAATGAGCAGTTCTTC.

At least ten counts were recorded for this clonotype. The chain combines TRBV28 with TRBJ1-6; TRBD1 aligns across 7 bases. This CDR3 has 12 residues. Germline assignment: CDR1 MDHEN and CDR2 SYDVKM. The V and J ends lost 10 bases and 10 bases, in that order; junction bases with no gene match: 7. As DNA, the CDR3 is TGTGCCACCGGACAGGTGGAATCACCCCTCCACTTT. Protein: CATGQVESPLHF.

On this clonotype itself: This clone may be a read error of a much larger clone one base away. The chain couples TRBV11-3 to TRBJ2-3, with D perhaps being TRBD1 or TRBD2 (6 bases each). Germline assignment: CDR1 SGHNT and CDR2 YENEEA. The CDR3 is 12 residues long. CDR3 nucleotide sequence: TGTGCCGGCAGCTTAGGGGGGGATACGCAGTATTTT. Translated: CAGSLGGDTQYF.

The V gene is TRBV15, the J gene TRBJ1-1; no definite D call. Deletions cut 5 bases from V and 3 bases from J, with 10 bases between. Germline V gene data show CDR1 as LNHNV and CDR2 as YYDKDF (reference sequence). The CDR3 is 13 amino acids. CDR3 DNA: TGTGCCACCAGCGTCTATGTGGACACTGAAGCTTTCTTT. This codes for CATSVYVDTEAFF.

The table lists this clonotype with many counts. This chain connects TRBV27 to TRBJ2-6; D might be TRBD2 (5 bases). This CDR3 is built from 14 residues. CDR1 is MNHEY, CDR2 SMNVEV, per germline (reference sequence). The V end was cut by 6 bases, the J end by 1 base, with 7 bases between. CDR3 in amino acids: CASRGASGANVLTF. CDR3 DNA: TGTGCCAGCAGGGGAGCGTCTGGGGCCAACGTCCTGACTTTC.

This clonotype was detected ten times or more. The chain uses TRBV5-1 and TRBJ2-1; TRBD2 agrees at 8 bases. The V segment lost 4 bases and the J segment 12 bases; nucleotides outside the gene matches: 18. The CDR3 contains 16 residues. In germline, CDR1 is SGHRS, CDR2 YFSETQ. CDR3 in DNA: TGCGCCAGCAGCCCGGGGGTACTAGCGGATCTAGGAGGGCAGTTCTTC. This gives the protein CASSPGVLADLGGQFF.

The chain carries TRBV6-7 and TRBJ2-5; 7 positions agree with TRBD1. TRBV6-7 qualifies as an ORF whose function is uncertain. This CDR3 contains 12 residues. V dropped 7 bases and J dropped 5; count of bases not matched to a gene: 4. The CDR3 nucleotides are TGTGCCAGCAACAGGGGCACCGAGACCCAGTACTTC. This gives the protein CASNRGTETQYF.

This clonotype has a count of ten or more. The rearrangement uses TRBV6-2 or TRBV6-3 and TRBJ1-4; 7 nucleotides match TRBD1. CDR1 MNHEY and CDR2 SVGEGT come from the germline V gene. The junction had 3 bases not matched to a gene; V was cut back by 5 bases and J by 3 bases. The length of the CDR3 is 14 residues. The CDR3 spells CASSVTGSNEKLFF. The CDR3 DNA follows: TGTGCCAGCAGTGTGACAGGGTCTAATGAAAAACTGTTTTTT.

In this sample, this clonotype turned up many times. CDR3: CASTGPDQPQHF. As DNA, the CDR3 is TGTGCCAGTACAGGCCCCGATCAGCCCCAGCATTTT. The chain joins TRBV28 to TRBJ1-5; D is possibly TRBD1 (5 bases). Trimming took off 9 bases at V and 5 bases at J, with 11 bases between the two ends. The CDR3 contains 12 residues. Germline V lookup: CDR1 MDHEN, CDR2 SYDVKM. Variable domain in full (rest from reference TRBV28 and TRBJ1-5): DVKVTQSSRYLVKRTGEKVFLECVQDMDHENMFWYRQDPGLGLRLIYFSYDVKMKEKGDIPEGYSVSREKKERFSLILESASTNQTSMYLCASTGPDQPQHFGDGTRLSIL.

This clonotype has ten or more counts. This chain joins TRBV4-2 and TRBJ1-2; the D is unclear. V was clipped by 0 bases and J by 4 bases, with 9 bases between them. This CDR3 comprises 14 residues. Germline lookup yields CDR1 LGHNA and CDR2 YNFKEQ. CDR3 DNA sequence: TGTGCCAGCAGCCAAGAGCAGTCGACCTATGGCTACACCTTC. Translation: CASSQEQSTYGYTF.

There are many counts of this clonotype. In DNA form, the CDR3 reads TGTGCCAGTCCAGGACTAGCGGGGACGTTCTACGAGCAGTACTTC. The encoded protein is CASPGLAGTFYEQYF. This chain uses TRBV19 with TRBJ2-7, with TRBD2 matching 12 bases. The J segment lost 3 bases and the V segment lost 8 bases, leaving 8 bases of the junction unmatched. The CDR3 is 15 amino acids. In germline, CDR1 is LNHDA, CDR2 SQIVND (reference sequence). Using reference TRBV19 and TRBJ2-7 for the parts outside the CDR3, the full variable domain is DGGITQSPKYLFRKEGQNVTLSCEQNLNHDAMYWYRQDPGQGLRLIYYSQIVNDFQKGDIAEGYSVSREKKESFPLTVTSAQKNPTAFYLCASPGLAGTFYEQYFGPGTRLTVT.

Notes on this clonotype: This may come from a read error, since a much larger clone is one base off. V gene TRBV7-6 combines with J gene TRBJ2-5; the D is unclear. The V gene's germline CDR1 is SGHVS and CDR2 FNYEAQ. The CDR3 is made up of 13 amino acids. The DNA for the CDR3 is TGTGCCAACAGCCCCGGTCTGGGGAAGACCCAGTACTTC. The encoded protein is CANSPGLGKTQYF.

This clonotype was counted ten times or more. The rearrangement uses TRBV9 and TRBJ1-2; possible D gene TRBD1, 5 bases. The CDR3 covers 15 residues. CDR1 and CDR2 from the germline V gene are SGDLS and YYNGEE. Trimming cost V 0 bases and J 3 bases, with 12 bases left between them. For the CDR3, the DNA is TGTGCCAGCAGCGTAGACCCAGGGATGGACTATGGCTACACCTTC. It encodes CASSVDPGMDYGYTF. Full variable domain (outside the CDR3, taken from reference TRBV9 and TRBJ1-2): DSGVTQTPKHLITATGQRVTLRCSPRSGDLSVYWYQQSLDQGLQFLIQYYNGEERAKGNILERFSAQQFPDLHSELNLSSLELGDSALYFCASSVDPGMDYGYTFGSGTRLTVV.

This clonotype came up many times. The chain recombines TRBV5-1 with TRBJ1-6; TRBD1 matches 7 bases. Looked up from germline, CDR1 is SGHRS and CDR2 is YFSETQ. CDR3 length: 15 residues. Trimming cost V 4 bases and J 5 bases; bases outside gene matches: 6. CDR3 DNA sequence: TGCGCCAGCAGCACGAGGGGGCAAGATAATTCACCCCTCCACTTT. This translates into CASSTRGQDNSPLHF.

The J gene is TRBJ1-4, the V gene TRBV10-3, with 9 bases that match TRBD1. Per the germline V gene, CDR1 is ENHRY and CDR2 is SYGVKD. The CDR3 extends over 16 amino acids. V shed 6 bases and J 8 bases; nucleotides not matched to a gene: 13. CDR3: CAISVGTGGQGEKLFF. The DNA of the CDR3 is TGTGCCATCAGCGTTGGCACAGGGGGCCAAGGAGAAAAACTGTTTTTT.

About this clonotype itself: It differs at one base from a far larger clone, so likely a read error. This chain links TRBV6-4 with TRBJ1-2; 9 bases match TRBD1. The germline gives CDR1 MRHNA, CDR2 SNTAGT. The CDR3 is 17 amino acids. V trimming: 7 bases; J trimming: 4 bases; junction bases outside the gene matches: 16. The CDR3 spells CASIYQGGGTGSYGYTF. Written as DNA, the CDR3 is TGTGCCAGCATTTACCAAGGTGGAGGGACAGGGAGCTATGGCTACACCTTC.

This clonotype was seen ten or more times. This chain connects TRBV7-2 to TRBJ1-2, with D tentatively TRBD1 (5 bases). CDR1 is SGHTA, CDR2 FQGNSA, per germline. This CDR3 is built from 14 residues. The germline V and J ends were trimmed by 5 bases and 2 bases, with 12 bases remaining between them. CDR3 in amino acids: CASSVGTHNYGYTF. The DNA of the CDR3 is TGTGCCAGCAGCGTCGGGACTCACAACTATGGCTACACCTTC.

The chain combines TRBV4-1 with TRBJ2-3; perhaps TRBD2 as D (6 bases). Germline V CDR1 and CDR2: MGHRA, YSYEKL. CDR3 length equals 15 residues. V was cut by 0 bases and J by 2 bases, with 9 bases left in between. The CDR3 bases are TGCGCCAGCAGCCAAGAAGGGACTTACACAGATACGCAGTATTTT. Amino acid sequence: CASSQEGTYTDTQYF.

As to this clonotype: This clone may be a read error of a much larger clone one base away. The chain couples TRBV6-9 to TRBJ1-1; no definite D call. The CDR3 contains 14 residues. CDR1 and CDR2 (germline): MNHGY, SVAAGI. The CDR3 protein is CVSSYRTGNTEAFF. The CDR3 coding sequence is TGTGTCAGCAGTTACCGGACTGGGAACACTGAAGCTTTCTTT.

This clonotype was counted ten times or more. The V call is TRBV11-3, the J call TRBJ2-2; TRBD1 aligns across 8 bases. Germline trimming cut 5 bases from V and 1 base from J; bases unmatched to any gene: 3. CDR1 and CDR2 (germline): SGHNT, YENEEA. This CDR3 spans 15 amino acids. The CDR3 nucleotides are TGTGCCAGCAGCACAGGGGGATTGAACACCGGGGAGCTGTTTTTT. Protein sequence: CASSTGGLNTGELFF. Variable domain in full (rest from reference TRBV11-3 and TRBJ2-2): EAGVVQSPRYKIIEKKQPVAFWCNPISGHNTLYWYLQNLGQGPELLIRYENEEAVDDSQLPKDRFSAERLKGVDSTLKIQPAELGDSAVYLCASSTGGLNTGELFFGEGSRLTVL.

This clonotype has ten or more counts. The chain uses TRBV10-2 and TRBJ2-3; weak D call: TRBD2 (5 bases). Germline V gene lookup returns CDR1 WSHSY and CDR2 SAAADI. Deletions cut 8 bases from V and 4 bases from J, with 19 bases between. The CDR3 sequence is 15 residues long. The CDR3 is CASLETASRSDTQYF. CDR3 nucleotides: TGCGCCAGCCTTGAGACGGCTAGCAGGTCAGATACGCAGTATTTT.

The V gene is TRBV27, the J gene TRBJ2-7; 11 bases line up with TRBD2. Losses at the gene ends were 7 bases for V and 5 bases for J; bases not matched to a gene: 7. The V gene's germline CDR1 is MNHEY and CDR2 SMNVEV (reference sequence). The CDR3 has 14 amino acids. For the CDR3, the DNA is TGTGCCAGCACAATTAGCGGGAGGGCCCACGAGCAGTACTTC. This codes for CASTISGRAHEQYF.

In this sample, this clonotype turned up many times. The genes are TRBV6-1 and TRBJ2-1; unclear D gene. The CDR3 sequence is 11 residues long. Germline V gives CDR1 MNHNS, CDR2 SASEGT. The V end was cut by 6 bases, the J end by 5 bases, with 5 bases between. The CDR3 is CASRLNNEQFF. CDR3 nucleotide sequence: TGTGCCAGCAGGCTTAACAATGAGCAGTTCTTC.

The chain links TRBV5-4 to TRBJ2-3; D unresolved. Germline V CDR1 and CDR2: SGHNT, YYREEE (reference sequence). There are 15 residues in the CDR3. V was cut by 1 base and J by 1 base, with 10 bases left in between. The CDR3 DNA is TGTGCCAGCAGCTTGCAGCTTGGTGGCACAGATACGCAGTATTTT. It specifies CASSLQLGGTDTQYF.

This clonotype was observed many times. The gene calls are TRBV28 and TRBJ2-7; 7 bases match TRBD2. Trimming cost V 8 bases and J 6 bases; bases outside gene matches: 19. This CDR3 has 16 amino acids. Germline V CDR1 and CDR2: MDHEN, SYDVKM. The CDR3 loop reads CASGGVLSGTTSEQYF. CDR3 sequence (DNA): TGTGCCAGCGGCGGGGTTTTAAGTGGGACTACTAGCGAGCAGTACTTC.

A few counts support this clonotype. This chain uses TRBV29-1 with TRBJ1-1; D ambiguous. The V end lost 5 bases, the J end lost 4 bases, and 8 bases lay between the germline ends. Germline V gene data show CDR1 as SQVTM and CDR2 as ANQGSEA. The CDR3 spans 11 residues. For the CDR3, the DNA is TGCAGCGTTTGGTGGGGCACTGAAGCTTTCTTT. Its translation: CSVWWGTEAFF.